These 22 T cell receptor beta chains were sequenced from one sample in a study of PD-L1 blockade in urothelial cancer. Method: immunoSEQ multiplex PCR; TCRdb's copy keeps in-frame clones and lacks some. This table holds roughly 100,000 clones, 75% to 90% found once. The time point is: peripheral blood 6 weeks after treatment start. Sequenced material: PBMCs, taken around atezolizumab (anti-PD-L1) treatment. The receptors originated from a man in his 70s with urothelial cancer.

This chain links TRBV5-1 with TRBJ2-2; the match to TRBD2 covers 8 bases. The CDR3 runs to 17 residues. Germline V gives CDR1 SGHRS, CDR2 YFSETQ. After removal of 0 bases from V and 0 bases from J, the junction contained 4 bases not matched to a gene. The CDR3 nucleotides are TGCGCCAGCAGCTTGGGGCGGGGGGCATCGAACACCGGGGAGCTGTTTTTT. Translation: CASSLGRGASNTGELFF.

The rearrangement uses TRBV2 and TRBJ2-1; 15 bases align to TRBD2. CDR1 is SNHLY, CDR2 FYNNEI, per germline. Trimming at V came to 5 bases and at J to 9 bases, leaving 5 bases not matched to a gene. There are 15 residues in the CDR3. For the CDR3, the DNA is TGTGCCAGCAGTTCGGGACTAGCGGGGGGAGTTGAGCAGTTCTTC. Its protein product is CASSSGLAGGVEQFF.

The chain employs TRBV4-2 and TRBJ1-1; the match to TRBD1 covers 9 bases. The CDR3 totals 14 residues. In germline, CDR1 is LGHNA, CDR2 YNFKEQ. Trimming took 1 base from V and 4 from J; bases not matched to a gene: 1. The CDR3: CASSQVTGGTEAFF. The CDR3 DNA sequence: TGTGCCAGCAGCCAAGTGACAGGGGGCACTGAAGCTTTCTTT.

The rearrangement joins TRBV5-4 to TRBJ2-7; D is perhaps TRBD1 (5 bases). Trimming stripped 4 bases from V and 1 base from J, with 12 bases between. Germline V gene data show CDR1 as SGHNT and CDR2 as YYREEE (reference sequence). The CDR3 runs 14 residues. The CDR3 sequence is CASSPDQGSYEQYF. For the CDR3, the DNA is TGTGCCAGCAGCCCCGATCAGGGATCCTACGAGCAGTACTTC. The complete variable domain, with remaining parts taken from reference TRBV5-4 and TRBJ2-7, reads ETGVTQSPTHLIKTRGQQVTLRCSSQSGHNTVSWYQQALGQGPQFIFQYYREEENGRGNFPPRFSGLQFPNYSSELNVNALELDDSALYLCASSPDQGSYEQYFGPGTRLTVT.

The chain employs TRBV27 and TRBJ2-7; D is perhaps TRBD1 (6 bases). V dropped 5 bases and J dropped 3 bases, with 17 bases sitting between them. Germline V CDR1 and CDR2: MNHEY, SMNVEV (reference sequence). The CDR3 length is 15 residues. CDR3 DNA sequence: TGTGCCAGCAGTCCGCGGACAGCCGGCGACTACGAGCAGTACTTC. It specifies CASSPRTAGDYEQYF.

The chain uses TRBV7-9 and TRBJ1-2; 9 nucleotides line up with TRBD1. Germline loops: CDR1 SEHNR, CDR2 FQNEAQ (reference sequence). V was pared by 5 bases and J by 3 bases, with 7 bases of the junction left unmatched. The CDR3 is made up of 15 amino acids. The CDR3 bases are TGTGCCAGCAGCCCTCCGGGACAGGGAGACTATGGCTACACCTTC. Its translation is CASSPPGQGDYGYTF.

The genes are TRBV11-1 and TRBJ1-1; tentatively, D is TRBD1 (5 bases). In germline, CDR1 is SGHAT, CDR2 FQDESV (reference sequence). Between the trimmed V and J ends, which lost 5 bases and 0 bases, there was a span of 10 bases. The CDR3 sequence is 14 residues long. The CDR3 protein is CASSHRNMNTEAFF. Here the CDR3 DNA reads TGTGCCAGCAGCCACAGGAACATGAACACTGAAGCTTTCTTT.

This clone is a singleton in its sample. CDR3 sequence reads: CASSLGGQITDTQYF. The CDR3 DNA follows: TGTGCCAGCAGCTTGGGGGGACAAATTACAGATACGCAGTATTTT. The V call is TRBV5-6, the J call TRBJ2-3; D is possibly TRBD1 (6 bases). Per germline, CDR1 SGHDT and CDR2 YYEEEE. This CDR3 spans 15 amino acids. The ends were cut back, 0 bases at V and 3 bases at J, with 11 bases in the middle.

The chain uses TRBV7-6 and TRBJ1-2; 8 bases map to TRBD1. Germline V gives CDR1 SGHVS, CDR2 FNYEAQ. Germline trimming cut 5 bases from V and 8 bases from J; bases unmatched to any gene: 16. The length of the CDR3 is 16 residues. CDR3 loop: CASSITGGGVGEGYTF. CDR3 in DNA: TGTGCCAGCAGCATCACAGGGGGGGGCGTTGGAGAGGGCTACACCTTC.

The CDR3 nucleotides read TGTGCCAGTAGCCAGCCGGGAGCGGAGAGCTCCTACAATGAGCAGTTCTTC. Translating it yields CASSQPGAESSYNEQFF. The chain carries TRBV19 and TRBJ2-1; maybe TRBD2 (6 bases). Germline CDR1 LNHDA, CDR2 SQIVND (reference sequence). Deletions cut 6 bases from V and 0 bases from J, with 18 bases between. The CDR3 totals 17 residues.

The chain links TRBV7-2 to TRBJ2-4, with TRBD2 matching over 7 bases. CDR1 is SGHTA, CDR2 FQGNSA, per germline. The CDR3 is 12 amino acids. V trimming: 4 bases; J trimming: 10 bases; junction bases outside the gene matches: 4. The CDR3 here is CASSWGGGIQYF. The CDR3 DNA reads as TGTGCCAGCAGCTGGGGGGGTGGGATTCAGTACTTC.

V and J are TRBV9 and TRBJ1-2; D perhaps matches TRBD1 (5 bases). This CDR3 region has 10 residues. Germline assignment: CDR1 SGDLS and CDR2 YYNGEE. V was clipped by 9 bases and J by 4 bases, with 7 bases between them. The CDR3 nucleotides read TGTGCCATCAGGGCCTATGGCTACACCTTC. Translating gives CAIRAYGYTF.

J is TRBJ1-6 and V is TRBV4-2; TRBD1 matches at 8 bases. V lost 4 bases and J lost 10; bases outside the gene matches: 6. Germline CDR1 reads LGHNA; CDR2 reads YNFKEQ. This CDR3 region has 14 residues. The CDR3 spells CASSPQGADSPLHF. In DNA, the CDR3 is TGTGCCAGCAGCCCTCAGGGGGCAGACTCACCCCTCCACTTT.

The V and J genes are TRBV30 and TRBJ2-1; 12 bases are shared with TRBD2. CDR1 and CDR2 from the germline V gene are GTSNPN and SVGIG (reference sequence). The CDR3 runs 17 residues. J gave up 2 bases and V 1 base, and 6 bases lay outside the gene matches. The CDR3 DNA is TGTGCCTGGAGTGGGGCTAGCGGGAGGGCCGCCTACAATGAGCAGTTCTTC. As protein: CAWSGASGRAAYNEQFF.

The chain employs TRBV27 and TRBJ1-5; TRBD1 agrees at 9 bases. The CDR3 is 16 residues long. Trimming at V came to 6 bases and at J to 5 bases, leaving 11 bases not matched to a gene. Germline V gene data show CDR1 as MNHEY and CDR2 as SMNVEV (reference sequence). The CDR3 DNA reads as TGTGCCAGCAGCCCGAGGGGGACAGGGATCGATCAGCCCCAGCATTTT. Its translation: CASSPRGTGIDQPQHF.

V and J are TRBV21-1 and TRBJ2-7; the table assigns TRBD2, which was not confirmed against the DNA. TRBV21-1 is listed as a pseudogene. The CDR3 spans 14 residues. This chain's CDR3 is CASSNKGLRCEQYF. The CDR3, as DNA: TGTGCCAGCAGTAACAAGGGACTAAGGTGCGAGCAGTACTTC.

The CDR3 spells CASRFRTGGHQPQHF. The CDR3 DNA reads as TGTGCCAGTAGGTTCCGGACAGGGGGCCATCAGCCCCAGCATTTT. V gene TRBV19 combines with J gene TRBJ1-5, with TRBD1 matching 11 bases. The V gene end was trimmed by 6 bases and the J gene end by 5 bases; junction bases not matched to a gene: 6. This CDR3 region has 15 residues. Germline values: CDR1 LNHDA, CDR2 SQIVND (reference sequence).

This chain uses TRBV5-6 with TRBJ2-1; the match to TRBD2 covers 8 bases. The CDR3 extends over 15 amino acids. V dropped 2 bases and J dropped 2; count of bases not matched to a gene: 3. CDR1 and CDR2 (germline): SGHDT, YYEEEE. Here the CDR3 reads CASSFAGLAYNEQFF. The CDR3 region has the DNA TGTGCCAGCAGCTTTGCGGGACTAGCCTACAATGAGCAGTTCTTC. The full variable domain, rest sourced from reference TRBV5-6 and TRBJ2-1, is DAGVTQSPTHLIKTRGQQVTLRCSPKSGHDTVSWYQQALGQGPQFIFQYYEEEERQRGNFPDRFSGHQFPNYSSELNVNALLLGDSALYLCASSFAGLAYNEQFFGPGTRLTVL.

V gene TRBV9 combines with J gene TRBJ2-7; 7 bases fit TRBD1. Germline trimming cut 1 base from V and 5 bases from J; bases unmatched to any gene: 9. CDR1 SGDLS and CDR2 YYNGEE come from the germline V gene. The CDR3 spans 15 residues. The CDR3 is CASSVSYRGGDEQYF. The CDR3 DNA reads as TGTGCCAGCAGCGTATCCTACCGAGGGGGCGACGAGCAGTACTTC.

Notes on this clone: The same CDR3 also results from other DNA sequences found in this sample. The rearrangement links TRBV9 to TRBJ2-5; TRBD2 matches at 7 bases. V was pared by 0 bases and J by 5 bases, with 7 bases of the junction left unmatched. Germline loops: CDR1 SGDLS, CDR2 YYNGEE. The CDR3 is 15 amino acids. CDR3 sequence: CASSVGGGSGETQYF. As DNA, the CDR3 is TGTGCCAGCAGCGTAGGGGGGGGGAGCGGGGAGACCCAGTACTTC.

CDR3 protein: CASSDSTYNSPLHF. The CDR3 DNA is TGTGCCAGCAGCGACAGCACCTATAATTCACCCCTCCACTTT. The genes are TRBV27 and TRBJ1-6, with TRBD1 as a possible D gene (5 bases). CDR1 is MNHEY and CDR2 is SMNVEV in the germline V gene (reference sequence). The CDR3 totals 14 residues. V lost 6 bases and J lost 2, with 8 bases in between.

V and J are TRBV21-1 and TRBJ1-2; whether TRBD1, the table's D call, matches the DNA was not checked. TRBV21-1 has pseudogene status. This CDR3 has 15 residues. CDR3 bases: TGTGCCAGCAGCAGGACAGGGACCCCCTACTATGGCTACACCTTC. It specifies CASSRTGTPYYGYTF.